This is a list of T cell receptor beta chains from one sample in a study of beta chain features in type 1 diabetes. TCRdb keeps only in-frame clones here, not all; method: immunoSEQ multiplex PCR. In the table there are hundreds of thousands of clones, roughly an eighth of which are singletons. What was sequenced was naive CD4+ T cells from blood. The origin of the receptors is a woman aged 18-35 years with type 1 diabetes. CDR3s include the opening cysteine and the closing phenylalanine or tryptophan. The D gene is left open where the match is weak. Rows may omit the clone size; those that give it use once, few, many or a size class.

v_call: TRBV29-1; d_call: .; clone_size: .; j_call: TRBJ2-4; cdr3_nt: TGCAGCGTCGAGGTGGGGGGAGGCATTCAGTACTTC; cdr3_aa: CSVEVGGGIQYF
v_call: TRBV7-2; d_call: .; clone_size: few; j_call: TRBJ1-1; cdr3_nt: TGTGCCAGCAGCCAGCAGGGGAACACTGAAGCTTTCTTT; cdr3_aa: CASSQQGNTEAFF
v_call: TRBV20-1; d_call: .; clone_size: .; j_call: TRBJ2-7; cdr3_nt: TGCAGTGCTCAGGAGGTCTACGAGCAGTACTTC; cdr3_aa: CSAQEVYEQYF
v_call: TRBV29-1; d_call: .; clone_size: few; j_call: TRBJ2-5; cdr3_nt: TGCAGCGTTGATCTCCAGAAAGAGACCCAGTACTTC; cdr3_aa: CSVDLQKETQYF
v_call: TRBV19; d_call: .; clone_size: .; j_call: TRBJ2-1; cdr3_nt: TGTGCCAGTCGGCGGGGGCCCTACAATGAGCAGTTCTTC; cdr3_aa: CASRRGPYNEQFF
v_call: TRBV18; d_call: TRBD2; clone_size: few; j_call: TRBJ2-1; cdr3_nt: TGTGCCAGCTCACGGGGACTAGCGGGAGTAGGCAATGAGCAGTTCTTC; cdr3_aa: CASSRGLAGVGNEQFF
v_call: TRBV5-1; d_call: .; clone_size: .; j_call: TRBJ2-5; cdr3_nt: TGCGCCAGCAGCTTGGAGACTAAAGAGACCCAGTACTTC; cdr3_aa: CASSLETKETQYF
v_call: TRBV18; d_call: TRBD1; clone_size: few; j_call: TRBJ1-4; cdr3_nt: TGTGCCAGCTCACCAGGGACAGGGAATGAAAAACTGTTTTTT; cdr3_aa: CASSPGTGNEKLFF
v_call: TRBV7-8; d_call: .; clone_size: .; j_call: TRBJ2-1; cdr3_nt: TGTGCCAGCACGCGAGGGGGGGCCTATGAGCAGTTCTTC; cdr3_aa: CASTRGGAYEQFF
v_call: TRBV10-3; d_call: .; clone_size: few; j_call: TRBJ1-2; cdr3_nt: TGTGCCATCAGTGAAGCGCAAGGAGTGGGTCTCTATGGCTACACCTTC; cdr3_aa: CAISEAQGVGLYGYTF
v_call: TRBV6-5; d_call: TRBD1; clone_size: few; j_call: TRBJ2-1; cdr3_nt: TGTGCCAGCAAGGGACAGGGGGCGAAAGAGCAGTTCTTC; cdr3_aa: CASKGQGAKEQFF
v_call: TRBV27; d_call: TRBD1; clone_size: few; j_call: TRBJ1-6; cdr3_nt: TGTGCCAGCAGTACCACCCCGGGACAGGGAGCGACACCCCTCCACTTT; cdr3_aa: CASSTTPGQGATPLHF
v_call: TRBV4-2; d_call: TRBD1; clone_size: few; j_call: TRBJ2-7; cdr3_nt: TGTGCCAGCAGCCAAGGACAGGGCTCCTACGAGCAGTACTTC; cdr3_aa: CASSQGQGSYEQYF
v_call: TRBV11-2; d_call: .; clone_size: .; j_call: TRBJ2-1; cdr3_nt: TGTGCCAGCAGCTTACGGGGGGCGAGCTCCTACAATGAGCAGTTCTTC; cdr3_aa: CASSLRGASSYNEQFF
v_call: TRBV7-2; d_call: .; clone_size: .; j_call: TRBJ2-7; cdr3_nt: TGTGCCAGCAGCTCTCCACTAGTCCCCTACGAGCAGTACTTC; cdr3_aa: CASSSPLVPYEQYF
v_call: TRBV5-4; d_call: TRBD1; clone_size: few; j_call: TRBJ2-7; cdr3_nt: TGTGCCAGCAGGAAGGACAGGGGGACCTACGAGCAGTACTTC; cdr3_aa: CASRKDRGTYEQYF
v_call: TRBV6-1; d_call: .; clone_size: .; j_call: TRBJ1-1; cdr3_nt: TGTGCCAGCAGTGAGACAGAGAACACTGAAGCTTTCTTT; cdr3_aa: CASSETENTEAFF
v_call: TRBV29-1; d_call: TRBD1; clone_size: few; j_call: TRBJ2-5; cdr3_nt: TGCAGCCACACAGGGGTGGATGAGACCCAGTACTTC; cdr3_aa: CSHTGVDETQYF
v_call: TRBV7-9; d_call: .; clone_size: few; j_call: TRBJ2-1; cdr3_nt: TGTGCCAGCAGCTTGCCCGGGGGAGCGGCAGTAGCCAGTCCCCTGGACGGGTTCTTC; cdr3_aa: CASSLPGGAAVASPLDGFF
v_call: TRBV2; d_call: TRBD1; clone_size: .; j_call: TRBJ2-7; cdr3_nt: TGTGCCAGCAGAGCGAGGGACAGCCACTCCTACGAGCAGTACTTC; cdr3_aa: CASRARDSHSYEQYF
v_call: TRBV7-8; d_call: .; clone_size: .; j_call: TRBJ2-1; cdr3_nt: TGTGCCAGCAGCTTAAAAAACGGAGACTACAATGAGCAGTTCTTC; cdr3_aa: CASSLKNGDYNEQFF
v_call: TRBV28; d_call: .; clone_size: few; j_call: TRBJ1-5; cdr3_nt: TGTGCCAGCAGCCAGTTGGGGGGGCGCCCGGGTCAGCCCCAGCATTTT; cdr3_aa: CASSQLGGRPGQPQHF
v_call: TRBV6-6; d_call: TRBD1; clone_size: .; j_call: TRBJ1-6; cdr3_nt: TGTGCCAGCAGCCCCCCCGGACAGGGCGCGGAATCACCCCTCCACTTT; cdr3_aa: CASSPPGQGAESPLHF
v_call: TRBV5-1; d_call: .; clone_size: .; j_call: TRBJ2-5; cdr3_nt: TGCGCCAGCAGCTTGGGCCTACAAGAGACCCAGTACTTC; cdr3_aa: CASSLGLQETQYF
v_call: TRBV4-3; d_call: TRBD2; clone_size: .; j_call: TRBJ2-3; cdr3_nt: TGCGCCAGCAGCCAAGGGACTAGCGGGGGATCAGATACGCAGTATTTT; cdr3_aa: CASSQGTSGGSDTQYF
v_call: TRBV7-9; d_call: TRBD2; clone_size: few; j_call: TRBJ2-2; cdr3_nt: TGTGCCAGCAGCGGACTAGCGGGGGGGCCCAACACCGGGGAGCTGTTTTTT; cdr3_aa: CASSGLAGGPNTGELFF
v_call: TRBV10-3; d_call: .; clone_size: .; j_call: TRBJ2-1; cdr3_nt: TGTGCCACAGGGGCTAACAGCTCCTACAATGAGCAGTTCTTC; cdr3_aa: CATGANSSYNEQFF
v_call: TRBV7-9; d_call: .; clone_size: .; j_call: TRBJ1-3; cdr3_nt: TGTGCCAGTGACACTCAGGGAACCCTTTCTGGAAACACCATATATTTT; cdr3_aa: CASDTQGTLSGNTIYF
v_call: TRBV4-3; d_call: .; clone_size: few; j_call: TRBJ2-7; cdr3_nt: TGCGCCAGCAGCCCTCAGGGCTCCTACGAGCAGTACTTC; cdr3_aa: CASSPQGSYEQYF
v_call: TRBV4-3; d_call: TRBD2; clone_size: few; j_call: TRBJ2-5; cdr3_nt: TGCGCCAGCAGCCGCCTGAGCGGGGGAGGAGAGACCCAGTACTTC; cdr3_aa: CASSRLSGGGETQYF
v_call: TRBV6-5; d_call: TRBD1; clone_size: few; j_call: TRBJ1-5; cdr3_nt: TGTGCCAGCAGCCCCGGGACAGGAAAACAGCCCCAGCATTTT; cdr3_aa: CASSPGTGKQPQHF
v_call: TRBV7-6; d_call: .; clone_size: .; j_call: TRBJ2-3; cdr3_nt: TGTGCCAGCAGCTTAGCGCAACACAACACAGATACGCAGTATTTT; cdr3_aa: CASSLAQHNTDTQYF
v_call: TRBV6-5; d_call: TRBD1; clone_size: .; j_call: TRBJ2-7; cdr3_nt: TGTGCCAGCAGTTACTACAGGGGTCCCACCTACGAGCAGTACTTC; cdr3_aa: CASSYYRGPTYEQYF
v_call: TRBV11-2; d_call: .; clone_size: few; j_call: TRBJ2-7; cdr3_nt: TGTGCCAGCAGCCGAGAGGGCCCGGGGTTCAACGAGCAGTACTTC; cdr3_aa: CASSREGPGFNEQYF
v_call: TRBV14; d_call: TRBD1; clone_size: few; j_call: TRBJ2-7; cdr3_nt: TGTGCCAGCAGCCAAGCGAGAACAGGGGGAGAGCAGTACTTC; cdr3_aa: CASSQARTGGEQYF
v_call: TRBV25-1; d_call: TRBD2; clone_size: few; j_call: TRBJ2-5; cdr3_nt: TGTGCCTCCTCACGCGGGGGTTGGGAGACCCAGTACTTC; cdr3_aa: CASSRGGWETQYF
v_call: TRBV23-1; d_call: TRBD2; clone_size: .; j_call: TRBJ2-1; cdr3_nt: TGCGCCAGCAGTCATTTCCGGACTAGCGGGAGGCCCTACAATGAGCAGTTCTTC; cdr3_aa: CASSHFRTSGRPYNEQFF
v_call: TRBV11-3; d_call: .; clone_size: .; j_call: TRBJ2-5; cdr3_nt: TGTGCCAGCAGCCAGACAGTTCAAGAGACCCAGTACTTC; cdr3_aa: CASSQTVQETQYF
v_call: TRBV4-2; d_call: TRBD1; clone_size: few; j_call: TRBJ2-5; cdr3_nt: TGTGCCAGCAGCCGCGTGGGACCGGGACAGGAACAAGAGACCCAGTACTTC; cdr3_aa: CASSRVGPGQEQETQYF
v_call: TRBV4-3; d_call: .; clone_size: .; j_call: TRBJ1-1; cdr3_nt: TGCGCCAGCAGCCCAGCCAAAAAGGGGCTCCGCCCTAAAATGAACACTGAAGCTTTCTTT; cdr3_aa: CASSPAKKGLRPKMNTEAFF
v_call: TRBV11-3; d_call: .; clone_size: few; j_call: TRBJ2-2; cdr3_nt: TGTGCCAGCAGCTTAGATCCCCCCCATTTTGAGCTGTTTTTT; cdr3_aa: CASSLDPPHFELFF
v_call: TRBV27; d_call: TRBD1; clone_size: .; j_call: TRBJ2-7; cdr3_nt: TGTGCCAGCAGACCCCGACAGGGATCCTACGAGCAGTACTTC; cdr3_aa: CASRPRQGSYEQYF